Shown below are 5 T cell receptor beta chains from a single sample sequenced in a study of cytomegalovirus exposure and HLA in healthy donors. PCR primers comprised 60 Vbeta and 13 Jbeta primers. Sequencing used immunoSEQ multiplex PCR; TCRdb keeps in-frame clones, though not all of them. In the table there are some 170,000 clones, 60% to 85% of which are singletons. The sequencing sample was made of PBMCs. Receptors were obtained from a woman aged 50 to 60 in good health and CMV-seropositive.

A remark on this clone: Other DNA sequences in this sample translate to the same CDR3. The chain's CDR3 is CASSSGTANSPLHF. The CDR3 coding sequence is TGCGCCAGCAGCTCCGGGACAGCTAATTCACCCCTCCACTTT. This chain joins TRBV5-1 and TRBJ1-6, with TRBD1 identical over 7 bases. V lost 3 bases and J lost 6; bases outside the gene matches: 3. This CDR3 is built from 14 residues. Germline-derived CDR1 and CDR2 are SGHRS and YFSETQ.

This chain connects TRBV11-3 to TRBJ1-3; possibly TRBD1 for D (6 bases). This CDR3 region has 17 residues. Germline values: CDR1 SGHNT, CDR2 YENEEA. Deletions cut 2 bases from V and 0 bases from J, with 14 bases between. CDR3 coding DNA: TGTGCCAGCAGCTTACGTGGGGGCCCGAGCTCTGGAAACACCATATATTTT. Protein product: CASSLRGGPSSGNTIYF.

The gene calls are TRBV6-5 and TRBJ2-5; no definite D call. With 5 bases removed from V and 4 bases from J, the gap between germline ends came to 8 bases. Germline CDR1 reads MNHEY; CDR2 reads SVGAGI. The CDR3 is 12 residues long. CDR3 residues: CASSAGAETQYF. Written as DNA, the CDR3 is TGTGCCAGCAGTGCCGGAGCAGAGACCCAGTACTTC.

This chain links TRBV25-1 with TRBJ2-2; 8 bases are shared with TRBD2. Germline values: CDR1 MGHDK, CDR2 SYGVNS. The CDR3 consists of 16 residues. V gave up 0 bases and J gave up 7 bases; unmatched junction bases: 7. The CDR3 nucleotides are TGTGCCAGCAGTGAATACGGCGGGGGGCAGCTCGGGGAGCTGTTTTTT. Its protein product is CASSEYGGGQLGELFF.

This clone occurred once. The J gene is TRBJ2-1, the V gene TRBV6-5; 9 positions agree with TRBD2. There are 14 residues in the CDR3. V trimming: 6 bases; J trimming: 4 bases; junction bases outside the gene matches: 4. Germline CDR1 reads MNHEY; CDR2 reads SVGAGI. CDR3 DNA sequence: TGTGCCAGCAGCCGACTAGCGGCTTACAATGAGCAGTTCTTC. It yields the protein CASSRLAAYNEQFF.